The clone carrying this TCR beta chain showed up many times. Its antigen is as yet unknown. The sample originates from a study of T-cell reconstitution after alpha-beta-depleted transplantation in children. Unique molecular identifiers were incorporated into the prepared TCRbeta library. TCRdb re-derived calls from the PCR reads in MiXCR, one entry per CDR3 protein. Of 350,000 to 500,000 distinct CDR3 sequences in the sample, over 40% were seen once. CDR1 and CDR2 from the germline V gene are MNHEY and SVGAGI. Trimming took 2 bases from V and 2 from J; bases not matched to a gene: 9. The length of the CDR3 is 16 residues. Study outcomes and limitations: After one year, T-cell counts and TCRbeta diversity mostly came from new T cells. Alpha-beta T cells present about two months after transplant were reported to originate from several hundred expanded graft clones.

The receptor was derived from a girl under 10 years old with aplastic anemia, due to receive a stem cell transplant. Sample: PBMCs, taken before TCRalphabeta/CD19-depleted stem cell transplant. The V and J genes are TRBV6-5 and TRBJ2-7; the match to TRBD2 covers 7 bases. CDR3 residues: CASSYLDGGGTYEQYF. DNA for the CDR3: TGTGCCAGCAGTTACCTGGATGGGGGGGGGACCTACGAGCAGTACTTC.